The 11 T cell receptor beta chains given below trace back to one sample, sequenced in a study of control samples from healthy donors and cancer patients. The repertoire was sequenced with immunoSEQ multiplex PCR; TCRdb's copy has only in-frame clones and lacks some. The table lists roughly 150,000 clones, just over 85% of them singletons. The sample consisted of blood. All receptors derive from a man aged 18-30 years in good health.

V gene TRBV29-1 combines with J gene TRBJ2-3, with D hard to call. Trimming left V 4 bases short and J 6 bases short, with 5 bases between. CDR1 and CDR2 (germline): SQVTM, ANQGSEA. The CDR3 is 10 amino acids. The CDR3 nucleotides are TGCAGCGTTGGTGGGGATACGCAGTATTTT. Amino acid sequence: CSVGGDTQYF.

V and J are TRBV6-5 and TRBJ1-6; 8 bases line up with TRBD1. This CDR3 region has 14 residues. CDR1 and CDR2 (germline): MNHEY, SVGAGI. J gave up 5 bases and V 7 bases, and 4 bases lay outside the gene matches. As DNA, the CDR3 is TGTGCCAGCACCAAGACAGGGGATAATTCACCCCTCCACTTT. Translating it yields CASTKTGDNSPLHF.

The chain uses TRBV2 and TRBJ1-5; 8 bases map to TRBD1. The CDR3 is made up of 14 amino acids. The V gene end was trimmed by 3 bases and the J gene end by 5 bases; junction bases not matched to a gene: 3. Germline V lookup: CDR1 SNHLY, CDR2 FYNNEI. CDR3 region: CASSDGQGYQPQHF. The CDR3 DNA reads TGTGCCAGCAGTGACGGACAGGGATATCAGCCCCAGCATTTT. Complete variable domain (other parts from reference TRBV2 and TRBJ1-5): EPEVTQTPSHQVTQMGQEVILRCVPISNHLYFYWYRQILGQKVEFLVSFYNNEISEKSEIFDDQFSVERPDGSNFTLKIRSTKLEDSAMYFCASSDGQGYQPQHFGDGTRLSIL.

The V call is TRBV5-6, the J call TRBJ2-5; D call uncertain. V lost 0 bases and J lost 4, with 4 bases in between. The CDR3 loop spans 12 amino acids. Germline V gives CDR1 SGHDT, CDR2 YYEEEE. The CDR3 here is CASSLDRETQYF. The CDR3 nucleotides read TGTGCCAGCAGCTTGGACAGAGAGACCCAGTACTTC.

The chain carries TRBV9 and TRBJ1-2; TRBD1 aligns across 7 bases. This CDR3 has 13 amino acids. CDR1 is SGDLS and CDR2 is YYNGEE in the germline V gene. The ends lost 3 bases at V and 3 bases at J; junction bases unmatched: 2. Here the CDR3 DNA reads TGTGCCAGCAGCGCAACAGGGGACTATGGCTACACCTTC. This sequence encodes CASSATGDYGYTF.

The chain links TRBV6-4 to TRBJ2-3; 9 bases are shared with TRBD2. The CDR3 spans 15 residues. From germline, CDR1 is MRHNA and CDR2 SNTAGT. V trimming: 3 bases; J trimming: 5 bases; junction bases outside the gene matches: 6. The CDR3 is CASSEQAGGVDTQYF. CDR3 DNA sequence: TGTGCCAGCAGTGAGCAAGCGGGGGGTGTAGATACGCAGTATTTT.

This rearrangement joins TRBV6-5 to TRBJ2-7; tentative D call: TRBD2 (5 bases). This CDR3 has 15 residues. V was shortened by 1 base and J by 5 bases, with 15 bases between the two germline ends. Germline V CDR1 and CDR2: MNHEY, SVGAGI. The CDR3 DNA is TGTGCCAGCAGTTACTTGGGAGCACAAACCAACGAGCAGTACTTC. It codes for CASSYLGAQTNEQYF.

This chain links TRBV11-2 with TRBJ1-6; D ambiguous. The CDR3 spans 18 residues. Trimming took 0 bases from V and 0 from J, leaving 12 bases between them. Germline V gene sequence: CDR1 SGHAT, CDR2 FQNNGV. The CDR3: CASSLDSVGSSYNSPLHF. The CDR3 DNA reads as TGTGCCAGCAGCTTAGATAGTGTCGGGAGCTCCTATAATTCACCCCTCCACTTT.

The chain combines TRBV19 with TRBJ1-1, with D uncertain. V dropped 2 bases and J dropped 0 bases, with 4 bases sitting between them. There are 13 residues in the CDR3. Germline-derived CDR1 and CDR2 are LNHDA and SQIVND (reference sequence). The CDR3 region has the DNA TGTGCCAGTAGTATAAGTCTGAACACTGAAGCTTTCTTT. It is translated as CASSISLNTEAFF.

The chain is built from TRBV3-1 (or the pseudogene TRBV3-2) and TRBJ1-1; D call uncertain. This CDR3 contains 12 residues. CDR1 and CDR2 from the germline V gene are LGHDT and YNNKEL (reference sequence). V lost 1 base and J lost 5, with 5 bases in between. CDR3: CASSQVQTEAFF. The DNA of the CDR3 is TGTGCCAGCAGCCAAGTCCAAACTGAAGCTTTCTTT.

This clone was counted a single time. The chain links TRBV5-4 to TRBJ2-5; D is perhaps TRBD2 (5 bases). Looked up from germline, CDR1 is SGHNT and CDR2 is YYREEE (reference sequence). Between the trimmed V and J ends, which lost 0 bases and 4 bases, there was a span of 10 bases. The CDR3 is 14 amino acids. CDR3 nucleotide sequence: TGTGCCAGCAGCTTGGACTTCACTAGAGAGACCCAGTACTTC. As protein: CASSLDFTRETQYF. Filled out from reference TRBV5-4 and TRBJ2-5, the complete variable domain reads ETGVTQSPTHLIKTRGQQVTLRCSSQSGHNTVSWYQQALGQGPQFIFQYYREEENGRGNFPPRFSGLQFPNYSSELNVNALELDDSALYLCASSLDFTRETQYFGPGTRLLVL.